These T cell receptor beta chains were read from a single sample in a study of control samples from healthy donors and cancer patients. Only in-frame clones appear in the TCRdb table, and some are missing; sequencing was by immunoSEQ multiplex PCR. The sample holds approximately 30,000 clones; approximately 93% are singletons and the top ten take just over 6.5%. Material for sequencing was blood. These receptors all come from a man aged 60-69 years in good health. Each CDR3 is given with its conserved first and last residue. D genes are given only for firm matches. The size field is filled for only some rows; it gives once, few, many or a size class.

>-|TRBJ1-2|TRBV30|-
TGTGCCTGGAGTGTGGGGAGACTTAACTATGGCTACACCTTC
CAWSVGRLNYGYTF
>-|TRBJ1-2|TRBV5-5|-
TGTGCCAGCAGCTTCCAACAGGAAGCCTATGGCTACACCTTC
CASSFQQEAYGYTF
>-|TRBJ2-2|TRBV18|-
TGTGCCAGCTACGACCGTACAGGCGCGAACACCGGGGAGCTGTTTTTT
CASYDRTGANTGELFF
>-|TRBJ1-6|TRBV25-1|-
TGTGCCAGCAGTGAATCGGCAGCTAATAATTCACCCCTCCACTTT
CASSESAANNSPLHF
>-|TRBJ1-2|TRBV7-9|-
TGTGCCAGCAGCTGGAACCCGGAAGATGGCTATGGCTACACCTTC
CASSWNPEDGYGYTF
>-|TRBJ1-2|TRBV3-1/TRBV3-2|-
TGTGCCAGCAGCGTGACAGGTTTTAACTATGGCTACACCTTC
CASSVTGFNYGYTF
>-|TRBJ2-7|TRBV18|-
TGTGCCAGCTCACCGACCCACTCCTACGAGCAGTACTTC
CASSPTHSYEQYF
>-|TRBJ2-3|TRBV6-5|-
TGTGCCGTCAGGGGCACAGATACGCAGTATTTT
CAVRGTDTQYF
>-|TRBJ1-6|TRBV18|-
TGTGCCAGCTCACCAGGACAGATCAATAATTCACCCCTCCACTTT
CASSPGQINNSPLHF
>TRBD1|TRBJ1-3|TRBV28|-
TGTGCCACCGGACAGGGCGCAGGAAACACCATATATTTT
CATGQGAGNTIYF
>-|TRBJ2-4|TRBV4-3|-
TGCGCCAGCAGCCAAGATTTTACGGAGGGGACCCCAGCCAAAAACATTCAGTACTTC
CASSQDFTEGTPAKNIQYF
>-|TRBJ2-1|TRBV5-1|once
TGCGCCAGCAGCCCAGGACCATACAATGAGCAGTTCTTC
CASSPGPYNEQFF
>TRBD1|TRBJ1-4|TRBV5-1|-
TGCGCCAGCAGCTTCGGCCAGGGGGCAACTAATGAAAAACTGTTTTTT
CASSFGQGATNEKLFF
>-|TRBJ1-3|TRBV10-3|-
TGTGCCATCAGTGAGTCGTCACTTAGCTCTGGAAACACCATATATTTT
CAISESSLSSGNTIYF
>TRBD1|TRBJ1-1|TRBV11-2|-
TGTGCCAGCAGCTTAGATCAGGGGGACACTGAAGCTTTCTTT
CASSLDQGDTEAFF
>-|TRBJ2-7|TRBV13|-
TGTGCCAGCAGCCTCGACGGCTCCTACGAGCAGTACTTC
CASSLDGSYEQYF
>-|TRBJ2-7|TRBV9|-
TGTGCCAGCAGCGTAGAAAAGGGCCGGGGTACTGAGCAGTACTTC
CASSVEKGRGTEQYF
>-|TRBJ2-1|TRBV14|-
TGTGCCAGCAGCCTGTACCGGGCCCAGAGAGTAGAGTTCTTC
CASSLYRAQRVEFF
>-|TRBJ2-2|TRBV10-3|-
TGTGCCATCAGCCCCGTGACCGGGGAGCTGTTTTTT
CAISPVTGELFF
>-|TRBJ1-2|TRBV6-6|-
TGTGCCAGCAGGTCATCGGTTGGGGGGTATGGCTACACCTTC
CASRSSVGGYGYTF
>TRBD1|TRBJ1-2|TRBV28|-
TGTGCCAGCAGACCCGGGACAGCTAGGCATGGCTACACCTTC
CASRPGTARHGYTF
>-|TRBJ1-2|TRBV6-5|-
TGTGCCAGCAGACAACCCTCCGGTCTCGGGGGTGGCTACACCTTC
CASRQPSGLGGGYTF
>-|TRBJ1-1|TRBV9|-
TGTGCCAGCAGCCCCGGGGGGGGAAACGTAGACACTGAAGCTTTCTTT
CASSPGGGNVDTEAFF
>-|TRBJ1-2|TRBV6-6|-
TGTGCCAGCAGTTACAGGACAGCGGAAAACTATGGCTACACCTTC
CASSYRTAENYGYTF
>-|TRBJ2-5|TRBV5-5|-
TGTGCCAGCAGCTTCCCCGGCAGGGTAGAGACCCAGTACTTC
CASSFPGRVETQYF
>-|TRBJ1-5|TRBV28|-
TGTGCCAGCAGGATACAGGGAAGACAGAATCAGCCCCAGCATTTT
CASRIQGRQNQPQHF
>-|TRBJ1-2|TRBV14|-
TGTGCCAGCAGCCAAGATAGATATGGCTACACCTTC
CASSQDRYGYTF
>-|TRBJ1-3|TRBV9|-
TGTGCCAGCAGCGCATCTAGGGGGAGCTCTGGAAACACCATATATTTT
CASSASRGSSGNTIYF
>-|TRBJ1-5|TRBV6-5|-
TGTGCCAGCAGACAACATAGCAATCAGCCCCAGCATTTT
CASRQHSNQPQHF
>-|TRBJ1-2|TRBV19|once
TGTGCCAGCCGCCGGACTGGGGTCGGCTACACCTTC
CASRRTGVGYTF
>-|TRBJ1-6|TRBV27|-
TGTGCCAGCAGAGGCGGCCGAAATTCACCCCTCCACTTT
CASRGGRNSPLHF
>-|TRBJ1-1|TRBV6-5|-
TGTGCCAGCAGTTACTTTGGACGGGGGGGGACTGAAGCTTTCTTT
CASSYFGRGGTEAFF
>-|TRBJ2-1|TRBV9|-
TGTGCCAGCAGTCTTAGCACGGGCTCCTACAATGAGCAGTTCTTC
CASSLSTGSYNEQFF
>-|TRBJ2-4|TRBV4-3|-
TGCGCCAGCAGCCAAGATGGGGCCAAAAACATTCAGTACTTC
CASSQDGAKNIQYF
>-|TRBJ1-4|TRBV27|-
TGTGCCAGCAGTTTAATAGGGGTCGGGACGGCAGAGGAAGAAAAACTGTTTTTT
CASSLIGVGTAEEEKLFF